The 2 T cell receptor beta chains presented below share a single source sample, sequenced in a study of control samples from healthy donors and cancer patients. Profiled with immunoSEQ multiplex PCR; TCRdb holds only in-frame clones, not every one. The sample carries 170,000 or so clones, roughly 94% recorded once. Sequenced sample: blood. These receptor sequences come from a woman aged 18 to 35 in good health.

The V and J genes are TRBV5-5 and TRBJ2-7, with TRBD1 matching 10 bases. V lost 4 bases, J lost 2 bases, and 9 bases stayed unmatched. Germline-derived CDR1 and CDR2 are SGHKS and YYEKEE (reference sequence). The CDR3 sequence is 16 residues long. The CDR3 bases are TGTGCCAGCAGCCTTTCCCTTGGGACAGGGGCCTACGAGCAGTACTTC. Its protein is CASSLSLGTGAYEQYF.

V and J are TRBV27 and TRBJ1-1; 7 nucleotides agree with TRBD1. CDR3 size: 15 residues. Trimming at V came to 5 bases and at J to 1 base, leaving 7 bases not matched to a gene. Germline CDR1 and CDR2: MNHEY and SMNVEV (reference sequence). DNA of the CDR3: TGTGCCAGCAGTCGGAGGACAGGACGGAACACTGAAGCTTTCTTT. It specifies CASSRRTGRNTEAFF.